This T cell receptor (beta chain) was observed in a study of blood T cell repertoires in COVID-19 (dated by TCRdb to the early 2020s). For context, the study as a whole: Collaborator samples came from the United States, Italy and Spain and covered acute and convalescent phases of COVID-19. The material from the prospective study consisted of cDNA or gDNA derived from T cells, B-cell-depleted T cells, or PBMCs. Where available, HLA class I and class II types were obtained from metadata supplied by the sample provider rather than from assay-based typing. A de-identified subject ID, COVID-19 status, age in years and sex were almost always included in the sample metadata. The repertoires were made available in a free public database intended to serve as a resource for research on the immune response to SARS-CoV-2. Subjects who had been exposed to COVID-19, were actively infected with it, or had recovered from it provided the deeply sampled blood TCRbeta repertoires that made up the dataset. The samples were drawn from the first 160 participants of the ongoing ImmuneRACE study and from roughly 1,300 subjects provided by 6 global collaborators.

A remark on this clone: This clone's antigen is unknown. Base-call qualities are not available, and no considerably larger clone is one nucleotide away.

TCRbeta CDR3 regions were amplified from genomic DNA by means of the immunoSEQ Assay, a bias-controlled multiplex PCR. The published analysis was carried out like this. The number of nucleated cells in each sample was estimated from the amplification of reference gene primers within the assay. To quantify the absolute abundance of each unique TCRbeta CDR3 rearrangement, sequence reads were collapsed and filtered. Productive Simpson clonality was computed per sample as the square root of Simpson's diversity index over productive rearrangements. Drawn from immuneACCESS, this table holds only the in-frame rearrangements with V and J called that TCRdb kept. Clones are partly lost; checked studies trace under half to an unresolved V gene and leave the rest unexplained. The V and J calls and clone size come from that table; D and trimming were worked out from the DNA. This sample holds about 68,000 clones; 85% to 90% were observed only once. About 2.9% of the sample rests with the top ten.

General conclusions and limits of the study: Clinical and demographic metadata were provided uncurated, with the amount varying by source and participant.

V is trimmed back by 0 bases and J by 1 base, and the junction contains 6 bases that no gene match accounts for. The CDR1 and CDR2 encoded by the germline V gene (reference sequence) are LNHDA and SQIVND. The CDR3 holds 17 amino acids from the cysteine to the phenylalanine. The sequence is cut down to CDR3 DNA, 51 bases in frame from base 1. Collaborating institutions collected whole blood in K2EDTA tubes following their own protocols. For TCRbeta analysis, collaborator samples were shipped as frozen whole blood, as isolated PBMCs, or as DNA extracted from either sample type. The clonotype originates from a man between 45 and 60 years old with acute or convalescent COVID-19. Recombination connected TRBV19 to TRBJ2-3, with 8 bases aligning to TRBD2. Specimen: peripheral blood. The DNA sequence is TGTGCCAGTAGTATAGACCCCCCAGCGGGAGGCACAGATACGCAGTATTTT. It is translated as CASSIDPPAGGTDTQYF. Supplemented by the reference TRBV19 and TRBJ2-3 proteins around the CDR3, the complete variable domain is DGGITQSPKYLFRKEGQNVTLSCEQNLNHDAMYWYRQDPGQGLRLIYYSQIVNDFQKGDIAEGYSVSREKKESFPLTVTSAQKNPTAFYLCASSIDPPAGGTDTQYFGPGTRLTVL.